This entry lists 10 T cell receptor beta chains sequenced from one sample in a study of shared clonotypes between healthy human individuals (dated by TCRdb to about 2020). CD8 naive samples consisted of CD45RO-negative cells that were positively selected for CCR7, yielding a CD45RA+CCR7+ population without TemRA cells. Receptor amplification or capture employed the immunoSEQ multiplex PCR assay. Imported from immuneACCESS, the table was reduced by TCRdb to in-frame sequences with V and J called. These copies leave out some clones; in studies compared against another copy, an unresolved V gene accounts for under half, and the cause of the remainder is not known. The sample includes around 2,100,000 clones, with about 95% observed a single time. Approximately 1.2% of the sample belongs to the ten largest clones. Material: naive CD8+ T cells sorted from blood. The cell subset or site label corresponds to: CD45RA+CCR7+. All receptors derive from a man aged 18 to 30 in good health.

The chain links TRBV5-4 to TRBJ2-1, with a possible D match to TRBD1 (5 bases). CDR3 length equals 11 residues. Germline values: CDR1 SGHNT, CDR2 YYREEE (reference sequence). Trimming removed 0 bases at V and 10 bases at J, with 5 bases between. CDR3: CASSLGTEQFF. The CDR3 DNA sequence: TGTGCCAGCAGCTTGGGGACAGAGCAGTTCTTC.

The CDR3 bases are TGCGCCAGCAGCCCCCGGGCAGGTAGGTCCTACGAGCAGTACTTC. Translation gives CASSPRAGRSYEQYF. This sequence joins TRBV4-1 and TRBJ2-7; D is unclear. The V and J ends lost 4 bases and 1 base respectively, with 14 bases between them. The CDR3 runs to 15 residues. Germline V gene data show CDR1 as MGHRA and CDR2 as YSYEKL.

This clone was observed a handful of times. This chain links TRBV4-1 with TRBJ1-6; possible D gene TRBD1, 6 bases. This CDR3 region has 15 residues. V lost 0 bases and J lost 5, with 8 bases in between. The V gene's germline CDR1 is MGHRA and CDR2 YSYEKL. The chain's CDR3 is CASSQEWGHNSPLHF. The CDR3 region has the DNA TGCGCCAGCAGCCAAGAGTGGGGGCATAATTCACCCCTCCACTTT.

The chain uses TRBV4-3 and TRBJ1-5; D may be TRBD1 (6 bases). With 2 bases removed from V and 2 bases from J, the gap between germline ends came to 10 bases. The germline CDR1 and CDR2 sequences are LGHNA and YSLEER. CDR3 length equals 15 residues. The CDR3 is CASSQLYRGNQPQHF. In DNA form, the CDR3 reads TGCGCCAGCAGCCAATTATACAGGGGCAATCAGCCCCAGCATTTT.

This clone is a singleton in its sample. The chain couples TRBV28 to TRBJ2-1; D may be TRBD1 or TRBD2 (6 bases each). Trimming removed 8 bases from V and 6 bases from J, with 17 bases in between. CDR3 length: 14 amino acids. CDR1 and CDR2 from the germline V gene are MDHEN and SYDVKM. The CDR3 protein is CASRGGRSFNEQFF. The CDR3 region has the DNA TGTGCCAGCCGAGGGGGGAGAAGCTTCAATGAGCAGTTCTTC. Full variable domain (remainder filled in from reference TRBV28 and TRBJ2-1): DVKVTQSSRYLVKRTGEKVFLECVQDMDHENMFWYRQDPGLGLRLIYFSYDVKMKEKGDIPEGYSVSREKKERFSLILESASTNQTSMYLCASRGGRSFNEQFFGPGTRLTVL.

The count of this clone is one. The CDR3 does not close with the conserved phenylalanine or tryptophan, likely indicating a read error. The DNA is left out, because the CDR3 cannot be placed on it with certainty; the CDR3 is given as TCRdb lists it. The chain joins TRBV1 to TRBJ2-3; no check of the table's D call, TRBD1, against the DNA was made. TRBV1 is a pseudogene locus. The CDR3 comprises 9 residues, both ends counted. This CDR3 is CTSSHRAGG.

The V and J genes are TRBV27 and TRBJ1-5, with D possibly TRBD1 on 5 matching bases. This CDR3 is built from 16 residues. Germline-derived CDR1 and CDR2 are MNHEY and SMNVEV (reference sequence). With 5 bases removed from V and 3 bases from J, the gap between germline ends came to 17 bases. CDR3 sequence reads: CASSLYPGLNNQPQHF. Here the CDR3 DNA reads TGTGCCAGCAGTCTCTACCCGGGACTGAACAATCAGCCCCAGCATTTT.

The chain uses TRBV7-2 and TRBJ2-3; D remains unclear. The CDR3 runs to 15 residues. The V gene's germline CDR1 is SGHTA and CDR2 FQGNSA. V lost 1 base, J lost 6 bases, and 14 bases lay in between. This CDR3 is CASSLGVGVPDTQYF. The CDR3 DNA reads TGTGCCAGCAGCTTAGGGGTCGGAGTCCCCGATACGCAGTATTTT.

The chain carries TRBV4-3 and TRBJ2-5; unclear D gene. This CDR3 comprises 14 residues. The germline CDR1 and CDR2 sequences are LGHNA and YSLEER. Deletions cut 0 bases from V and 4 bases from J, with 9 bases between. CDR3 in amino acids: CASSQESGSETQYF. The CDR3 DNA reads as TGCGCCAGCAGCCAAGAATCAGGATCAGAGACCCAGTACTTC.

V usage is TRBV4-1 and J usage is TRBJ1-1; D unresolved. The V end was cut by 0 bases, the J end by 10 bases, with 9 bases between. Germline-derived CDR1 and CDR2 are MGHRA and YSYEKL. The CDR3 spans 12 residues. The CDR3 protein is CASSQDQEGAFF. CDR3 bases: TGCGCCAGCAGCCAAGACCAAGAGGGAGCTTTCTTT.